A single TCR beta chain is shown here with its context. Its antigen is not known. This sample is drawn from a study of PD-L1 blockade in urothelial cancer. The overall study: Earlier, patients had received 0 to 3 chemotherapy regimens. Blood was tested 3 weeks (second dose) and 6 weeks into treatment. Study-wide results and caveats: It was durable-benefit patients whose tumor-associated blood clones expanded more at 3 weeks.

Documented time point: pretreatment peripheral blood. Disease in patients was locally advanced or metastatic urothelial carcinoma. Some clones are missing from TCRdb's copy, which holds only in-frame ones; the method was immunoSEQ multiplex PCR. In the table there are 130,000 or so clones, 65% to 85% of which are singletons. The V segment lost 5 bases and the J segment 3 bases; nucleotides outside the gene matches: 7. Per germline, CDR1 SEHNR and CDR2 FQNEAQ (reference sequence). The CDR3 consists of 15 residues. The specimen comprised PBMCs, sampled around atezolizumab (anti-PD-L1) treatment. This sequence was found in a man in his forties or fifties with urothelial cancer. The chain couples TRBV7-9 to TRBJ1-1; TRBD1 matches at 9 bases. This CDR3 is CASSPDRGDYTEAFF. The CDR3 region has the DNA TGTGCCAGCAGCCCCGACAGGGGGGATTACACTGAAGCTTTCTTT.